One sample yielded the 30 T cell receptor beta chains listed below, sequenced in a study of blood T cell repertoires in COVID-19. Profiled with immunoSEQ multiplex PCR; TCRdb holds only in-frame clones, not every one. This table has about 120,000 clones, approximately 84% appearing once. Sequenced sample: peripheral blood. Every receptor here comes from a man in his 70s with active or convalescent COVID-19.

In its sample, this clone was seen a few times. DNA for the CDR3: TGTGCCAGCAGCTTCGTGGCCAGTGTGGTAAACACCATATATTTT. This sequence encodes CASSFVASVVNTIYF. The rearrangement links TRBV7-4 to TRBJ1-3; D is uncertain. The germline V gene has CDR1 SGHVT and CDR2 SQSDAQ. The CDR3 length is 15 residues. Trimming pared 3 bases from V and 6 bases from J, leaving 15 bases between.

The V and J genes are TRBV12-5 and TRBJ2-1; 11 positions agree with TRBD2. J was trimmed by 8 bases and V by 5 bases; bases with no gene match: 11. Per germline, CDR1 LGHNT and CDR2 FRNRAP. The CDR3 has 16 residues. The DNA of the CDR3 is TGTGCTAGTGGTCCTACCGGGACTAGCGGTAGGCATGAGCAGTTCTTC. This translates into CASGPTGTSGRHEQFF. The variable domain in full, with the rest retrieved from reference TRBV12-5 and TRBJ2-1, is DARVTQTPRHKVTEMGQEVTMRCQPILGHNTVFWYRQTMMQGLELLAYFRNRAPLDDSGMPKDRFSAEMPDATLATLKIQPSEPRDSAVYFCASGPTGTSGRHEQFFGPGTRLTVL.

The chain combines TRBV14 with TRBJ1-1; D remains ambiguous. The CDR3 is 13 amino acids. V lost 3 bases to trimming and J lost 4 bases, with 9 bases between them. Germline V CDR1 and CDR2: SGHDN, FVKESK. The CDR3: CASSHFRSTEAFF. The CDR3 DNA is TGTGCCAGCAGCCATTTCCGGAGCACTGAAGCTTTCTTT.

The rearrangement links TRBV19 to TRBJ1-5; TRBD1 is a possible D gene (6 bases). Trimming cost V 6 bases and J 3 bases, with 15 bases left between them. The CDR3 is 15 residues long. Germline V CDR1 and CDR2: LNHDA, SQIVND (reference sequence). CDR3 DNA sequence: TGTGCCAGTAGATCGGGAGGGGGGAACAATCAGCCCCAGCATTTT. It translates to CASRSGGGNNQPQHF.

The V and J genes are TRBV2 and TRBJ2-3; TRBD1 might be the D (5 bases). CDR3 length: 11 amino acids. Germline CDR1 is SNHLY and CDR2 is FYNNEI. V shed 5 bases and J shed 9 bases, with 9 bases lying between them. The CDR3 DNA follows: TGTGCCAGCAGTTTCCAGGGCACGCAGTATTTT. It yields the protein CASSFQGTQYF.

This chain joins TRBV6-5 and TRBJ2-1; TRBD2 matches 8 bases. The CDR3 contains 11 residues. Germline V gene data show CDR1 as MNHEY and CDR2 as SVGAGI. The trim removed 11 bases at V and 13 bases at J, leaving 10 bases unmatched. CDR3: CACLFGREQFF. The CDR3 DNA sequence: TGTGCCTGCCTCTTCGGGAGGGAACAGTTCTTC.

J is TRBJ1-1 and V is TRBV11-2; TRBD1 is a possible D gene (5 bases). V was pared by 1 base and J by 1 base, with 10 bases between. CDR1 and CDR2 from the germline V gene are SGHAT and FQNNGV. This CDR3 comprises 15 residues. CDR3 bases: TGTGCCAGCAGCTTAGTATTTAGGGGGAACACTGAAGCTTTCTTT. Residues: CASSLVFRGNTEAFF. Using reference TRBV11-2 and TRBJ1-1 for the parts outside the CDR3, the full variable domain is EAGVAQSPRYKIIEKRQSVAFWCNPISGHATLYWYQQILGQGPKLLIQFQNNGVVDDSQLPKDRFSAERLKGVDSTLKIQPAKLEDSAVYLCASSLVFRGNTEAFFGQGTRLTVV.

The chain couples TRBV5-4 to TRBJ1-1, with 7 bases identical to TRBD1. J was trimmed by 5 bases and V by 3 bases; bases with no gene match: 16. Germline CDR1 SGHNT, CDR2 YYREEE (reference sequence). CDR3 length: 17 amino acids. CDR3 protein: CASSYPHRTGAGTEAFF. CDR3 sequence (DNA): TGTGCCAGCAGCTACCCACACCGTACAGGGGCAGGAACTGAAGCTTTCTTT.

V gene TRBV9 combines with J gene TRBJ1-6; 7 bases agree with TRBD1. J gave up 11 bases and V 3 bases, and 11 bases lay outside the gene matches. Germline assignment: CDR1 SGDLS and CDR2 YYNGEE. This CDR3 comprises 15 residues. The CDR3 protein is CASSGNRGKGTPLHF. The CDR3 DNA reads TGTGCCAGCAGCGGAAACAGGGGAAAAGGGACACCCCTCCACTTT. The whole variable domain, filled in from reference TRBV9 and TRBJ1-6, reads DSGVTQTPKHLITATGQRVTLRCSPRSGDLSVYWYQQSLDQGLQFLIQYYNGEERAKGNILERFSAQQFPDLHSELNLSSLELGDSALYFCASSGNRGKGTPLHFGNGTRLTVT.

The rearrangement uses TRBV30 and TRBJ2-1; 7 nucleotides agree with TRBD1. Per the germline V gene, CDR1 is GTSNPN and CDR2 is SVGIG (reference sequence). The CDR3 totals 14 residues. Trimming removed 4 bases from V and 8 bases from J; junction bases left unmatched: 11. The CDR3 protein is CAWNSYRGSDEQFF. In DNA, the CDR3 is TGTGCCTGGAATTCCTACAGGGGATCGGATGAGCAGTTCTTC. Full variable domain (remainder filled in from reference TRBV30 and TRBJ2-1): SQTIHQWPATLVQPVGSPLSLECTVEGTSNPNLYWYRQAAGRGLQLLFYSVGIGQISSEVPQNLSASRPQDRQFILSSKKLLLSDSGFYLCAWNSYRGSDEQFFGPGTRLTVL.

The genes are TRBV6-2 or TRBV6-3 and TRBJ2-5; tentatively, D is TRBD1 (6 bases). Per the germline V gene, CDR1 is MNHEY and CDR2 is SVGEGT. This CDR3 is 14 amino acids long. Trimming removed 7 bases at V and 2 bases at J, with 14 bases between. This CDR3 reads CASNPRQVQETQYF. The CDR3 coding sequence is TGTGCCAGCAACCCCCGACAGGTTCAAGAGACCCAGTACTTC.

This chain connects TRBV3-1 (or the pseudogene TRBV3-2) to TRBJ1-2, with D maybe TRBD1 (5 bases). Germline assignment: CDR1 LGHDT and CDR2 YNNKEL (reference sequence). This CDR3 has 13 residues. V was clipped by 1 base and J by 8 bases, with 11 bases between them. As DNA, the CDR3 is TGTGCCAGCAGCCAAGCATACAGGTACGGCTACACCTTC. It codes for CASSQAYRYGYTF.

This chain links TRBV7-9 with TRBJ2-1; 7 bases align to TRBD2. The trim removed 1 base at V and 5 bases at J, leaving 5 bases unmatched. The CDR3 is 15 amino acids. The germline CDR1 and CDR2 sequences are SEHNR and FQNEAQ (reference sequence). CDR3 nucleotide sequence: TGTGCCAGCAGCTTAGTATCGCTAGCGGACAATGAGCAGTTCTTC. Residues: CASSLVSLADNEQFF.

The chain's CDR3 is CASKEVIMNPNYGYTF. The DNA for the CDR3 is TGCGCCAGCAAGGAGGTCATTATGAATCCTAACTATGGCTACACCTTC. The gene calls are TRBV10-1 and TRBJ1-2, with unresolved D. Germline lookup yields CDR1 WNHNN and CDR2 SYGVQD (reference sequence). The V and J ends lost 7 bases and 0 bases respectively, with 18 bases between them. The CDR3 sequence is 16 residues long.

The rearrangement uses TRBV7-3 and TRBJ2-3; tentative D call: TRBD2 (6 bases). Trimming took off 5 bases at V and 4 bases at J, with 10 bases between the two ends. The germline V gene has CDR1 SGHTA and CDR2 FQGTGA. This CDR3 is 13 amino acids long. In nucleotides, the CDR3 is TGTGCCAGCAGCGGGGGGAGATCAGATACGCAGTATTTT. Amino acid sequence: CASSGGRSDTQYF.

This chain connects TRBV4-3 to TRBJ1-6; TRBD1 is a possible D gene (5 bases). This CDR3 has 13 amino acids. With 3 bases removed from V and 10 bases from J, the gap between germline ends came to 10 bases. The germline V gene has CDR1 LGHNA and CDR2 YSLEER. The CDR3 sequence is CASSQTGGSPLHF. The CDR3 bases are TGCGCCAGCAGCCAGACCGGGGGATCACCCCTCCACTTT.

A single count supports this clone. This chain uses TRBV12-3 or TRBV12-4 with TRBJ2-7; tentatively, D is TRBD1 (5 bases). The CDR3 sequence is 13 residues long. The germline V and J ends were trimmed by 5 bases and 3 bases, with 11 bases remaining between them. This CDR3 reads CASSAQRGYEQYF. In DNA, the CDR3 is TGTGCCAGCAGTGCCCAAAGGGGCTACGAGCAGTACTTC.

V usage is TRBV24-1 and J usage is TRBJ2-2; D may be TRBD2 (6 bases). The V and J ends lost 5 bases and 5 bases respectively, with 11 bases between them. The CDR3 has 14 residues. Germline V gives CDR1 KGHDR, CDR2 SFDVKD. The CDR3 sequence is CATSAGVRTGELFF. Written as DNA, the CDR3 is TGTGCCACCAGTGCGGGGGTAAGGACCGGGGAGCTGTTTTTT.

The V call is TRBV7-9, the J call TRBJ2-3; D remains ambiguous. Trimming cost V 5 bases and J 1 base, with 16 bases left between them. The germline gives CDR1 SEHNR, CDR2 FQNEAQ (reference sequence). This CDR3 has 16 amino acids. CDR3 coding DNA: TGTGCCAGCAGCCTCTCTCGGTCAACTGGCACAGATACGCAGTATTTT. Residues: CASSLSRSTGTDTQYF.

This chain uses TRBV7-9 with TRBJ1-1; 8 bases agree with TRBD1. Trimming removed 1 base from V and 4 bases from J; junction bases left unmatched: 8. Germline V lookup: CDR1 SEHNR, CDR2 FQNEAQ (reference sequence). The CDR3 length is 16 residues. CDR3 amino acids: CASSLEAGGGITEAFF. As DNA, the CDR3 is TGTGCCAGCAGCTTAGAGGCAGGGGGCGGCATCACTGAAGCTTTCTTT.

The V call is TRBV6-6, the J call TRBJ1-6, with TRBD1 identical over 7 bases. CDR1 MNHNY and CDR2 SVGAGI come from the germline V gene (reference sequence). This CDR3 comprises 16 residues. V lost 6 bases to trimming and J lost 7 bases; unmatched junction nucleotides: 12. The CDR3 spells CASRPQNRDRNSPLHF. Written as DNA, the CDR3 is TGTGCCAGCAGGCCTCAAAACCGGGACAGAAATTCACCCCTCCACTTT.

This clone has a single count. This chain links TRBV5-4 with TRBJ1-2, with 10 bases lining up with TRBD1. The CDR3 runs to 13 residues. With 4 bases clipped from V and 7 bases from J, the junction kept 4 bases outside the gene matches. Germline V gene lookup returns CDR1 SGHNT and CDR2 YYREEE (reference sequence). CDR3 in amino acids: CASSTDRGGGYTF. CDR3 nucleotide sequence: TGTGCCAGCAGCACGGACAGGGGGGGTGGCTACACCTTC.

J is TRBJ2-7 and V is TRBV28, with a possible D match to TRBD2 (6 bases). V shed 7 bases and J shed 0 bases, with 16 bases lying between them. Germline CDR1 MDHEN, CDR2 SYDVKM. CDR3 length equals 15 residues. The CDR3: CASIPSSGDSYEQYF. CDR3 DNA: TGTGCCAGCATCCCGTCTTCGGGGGACTCCTACGAGCAGTACTTC.

The J gene is TRBJ2-1, the V gene TRBV5-1; possibly TRBD2 for D (6 bases). CDR3 length: 16 amino acids. V was trimmed by 4 bases and J by 0 bases, leaving 14 bases between them. The germline CDR1 and CDR2 sequences are SGHRS and YFSETQ. CDR3: CASSTVAGSSYNEQFF. CDR3 bases: TGCGCCAGCAGCACCGTCGCGGGGAGCTCCTACAATGAGCAGTTCTTC.

V and J are TRBV3-1 (or the pseudogene TRBV3-2) and TRBJ2-3; 12 bases map to TRBD2. Trimming took 0 bases from V and 7 from J; bases not matched to a gene: 5. Per germline, CDR1 LGHDT and CDR2 YNNKEL (reference sequence). The CDR3 runs to 16 residues. The CDR3 is CASSQERTSGENTQYF. As DNA, the CDR3 is TGTGCCAGCAGCCAAGAAAGGACTAGCGGGGAGAATACGCAGTATTTT.

V usage is TRBV19 and J usage is TRBJ2-1, with 10 bases lining up with TRBD2. V lost 5 bases, J lost 6 bases, and 7 bases stayed unmatched. CDR1 is LNHDA, CDR2 SQIVND, per germline (reference sequence). The CDR3 has 15 residues. The CDR3 sequence: CASSFLSGRANEQFF. For the CDR3, the DNA is TGTGCCAGTAGTTTCCTGAGCGGGAGGGCCAATGAGCAGTTCTTC.

This clone was seen once. The chain carries TRBV6-5 and TRBJ2-7, with TRBD2 matching 7 bases. The CDR3 length is 13 residues. Trimming cost V 2 bases and J 3 bases; bases outside gene matches: 1. In germline, CDR1 is MNHEY, CDR2 SVGAGI. Written as DNA, the CDR3 is TGTGCCAGCAGTTACAGGGAGGGCTACGAGCAGTACTTC. It yields the protein CASSYREGYEQYF.

The gene calls are TRBV6-1 and TRBJ1-4, with unresolved D. Trimming shortened V by 1 base and J by 7 bases, and 7 bases separated the two germline ends. Germline-derived CDR1 and CDR2 are MNHNS and SASEGT. CDR3 length: 13 residues. The CDR3 loop is CASSEGASEKLFF. The CDR3 DNA follows: TGTGCCAGCAGTGAAGGGGCAAGTGAAAAACTGTTTTTT.

This clone was observed a few times. A junction boundary mismatches the germline segment, possibly from a read error. The V call is TRBV11-2, the J call TRBJ2-1; no clear D gene. Germline V CDR1 and CDR2: SGHAT, FQNNGV. The CDR3 extends over 14 amino acids. The CDR3 here is CASSPQPSYHEQFF. As DNA, the CDR3 is TGTGCCAGCAGTCCACAGCCCAGCTACCATGAGCAGTTCTTC.

This clone appeared once. Different DNA sequences within this sample yield the same CDR3. The rearrangement links TRBV11-3 to TRBJ2-5, with TRBD1 matching over 11 bases. The CDR3 runs to 15 residues. V lost 5 bases to trimming and J lost 5 bases; unmatched junction nucleotides: 7. CDR1 is SGHNT and CDR2 is YENEEA in the germline V gene. CDR3 loop: CASSEGQGGRETQYF. CDR3 coding DNA: TGTGCCAGCAGCGAGGGACAGGGGGGTCGGGAGACCCAGTACTTC.